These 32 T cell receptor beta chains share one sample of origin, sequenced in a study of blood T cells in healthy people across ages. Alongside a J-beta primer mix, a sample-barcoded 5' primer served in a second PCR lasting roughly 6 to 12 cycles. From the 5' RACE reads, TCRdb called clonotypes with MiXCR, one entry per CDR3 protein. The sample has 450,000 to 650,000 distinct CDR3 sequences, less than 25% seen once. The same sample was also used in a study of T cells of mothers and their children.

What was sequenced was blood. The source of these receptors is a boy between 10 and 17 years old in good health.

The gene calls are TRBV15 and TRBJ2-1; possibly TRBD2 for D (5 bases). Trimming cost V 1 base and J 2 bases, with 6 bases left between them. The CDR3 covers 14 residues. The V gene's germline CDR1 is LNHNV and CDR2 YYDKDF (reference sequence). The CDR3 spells CATSRVGTYNEQFF. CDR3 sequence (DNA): TGTGCCACCAGCAGAGTCGGGACCTACAATGAGCAGTTCTTC.

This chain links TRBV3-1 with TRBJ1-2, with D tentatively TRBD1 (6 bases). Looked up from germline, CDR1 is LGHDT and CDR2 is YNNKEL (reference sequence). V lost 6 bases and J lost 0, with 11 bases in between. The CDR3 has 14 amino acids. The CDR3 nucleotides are TGTGCCAGCAGGCATCAGGGGACTAACTATGGCTACACCTTC. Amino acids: CASRHQGTNYGYTF.

This CDR3 reads CASSLGGAHSNQPQHF. The CDR3 nucleotides are TGTGCCAGCAGCTTGGGAGGGGCCCATAGCAATCAGCCCCAGCATTTT. The V gene is TRBV5-5, the J gene TRBJ1-5, with D perhaps matching TRBD1 (5 bases). Germline V gene data show CDR1 as SGHKS and CDR2 as YYEKEE (reference sequence). V was trimmed by 0 bases and J by 0 bases, leaving 10 bases between them. The CDR3 extends over 16 amino acids.

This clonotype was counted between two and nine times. CDR3 coding DNA: TGCAGCGTCCGCCGGGACAGGGGCACAGATACGCAGTATTTT. Its protein product is CSVRRDRGTDTQYF. This chain links TRBV29-1 with TRBJ2-3; 9 bases agree with TRBD1. The germline CDR1 and CDR2 sequences are SQVTM and ANQGSEA. V was pared by 6 bases and J by 1 base, with 5 bases of the junction left unmatched. CDR3 length: 14 residues.

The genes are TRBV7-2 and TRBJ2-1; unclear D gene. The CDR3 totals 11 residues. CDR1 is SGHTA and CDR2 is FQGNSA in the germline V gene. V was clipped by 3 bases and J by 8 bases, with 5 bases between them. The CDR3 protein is CASSFIYEQFF. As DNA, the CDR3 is TGTGCCAGCAGCTTTATCTATGAGCAGTTCTTC.

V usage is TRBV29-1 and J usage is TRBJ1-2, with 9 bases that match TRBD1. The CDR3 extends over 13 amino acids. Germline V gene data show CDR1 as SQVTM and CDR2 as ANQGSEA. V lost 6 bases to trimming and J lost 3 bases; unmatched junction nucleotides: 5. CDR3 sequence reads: CSVYDRGDYGYTF. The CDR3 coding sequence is TGCAGCGTCTACGACAGGGGGGACTATGGCTACACCTTC.

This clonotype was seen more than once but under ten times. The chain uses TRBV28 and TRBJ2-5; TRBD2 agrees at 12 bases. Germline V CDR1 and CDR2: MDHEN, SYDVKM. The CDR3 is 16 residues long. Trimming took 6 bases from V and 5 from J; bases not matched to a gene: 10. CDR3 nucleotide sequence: TGTGCCAGCAGACAGCTAGCGGGGGGGTCGGTGGAGACCCAGTACTTC. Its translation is CASRQLAGGSVETQYF.

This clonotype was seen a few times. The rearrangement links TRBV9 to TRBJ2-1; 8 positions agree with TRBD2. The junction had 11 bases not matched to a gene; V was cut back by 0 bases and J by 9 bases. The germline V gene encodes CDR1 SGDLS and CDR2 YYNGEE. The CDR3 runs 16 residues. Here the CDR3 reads CASSVGYPAGAVEQFF. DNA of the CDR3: TGTGCCAGCAGCGTAGGATACCCAGCGGGAGCCGTTGAGCAGTTCTTC.

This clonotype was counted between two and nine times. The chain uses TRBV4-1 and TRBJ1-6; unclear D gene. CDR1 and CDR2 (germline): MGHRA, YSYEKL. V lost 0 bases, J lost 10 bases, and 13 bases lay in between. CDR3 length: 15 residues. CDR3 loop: CASSQDPGRSSPLHF. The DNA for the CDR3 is TGCGCCAGCAGCCAAGATCCAGGACGAAGCTCACCCCTCCACTTT.

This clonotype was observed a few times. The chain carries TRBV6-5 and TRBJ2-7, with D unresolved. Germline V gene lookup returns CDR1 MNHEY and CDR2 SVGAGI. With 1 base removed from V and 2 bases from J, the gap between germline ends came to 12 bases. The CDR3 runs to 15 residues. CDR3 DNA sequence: TGTGCCAGCAGTTACTACTCTGACGGAACCTACGAGCAGTACTTC. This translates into CASSYYSDGTYEQYF.

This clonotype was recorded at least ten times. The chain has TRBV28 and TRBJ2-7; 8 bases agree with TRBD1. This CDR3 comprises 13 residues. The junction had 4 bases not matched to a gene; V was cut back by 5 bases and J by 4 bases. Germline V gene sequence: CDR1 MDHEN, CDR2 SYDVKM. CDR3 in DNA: TGTGCCAGCAGTACCCGACAGGGGTACGAGCAGTACTTC. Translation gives CASSTRQGYEQYF.

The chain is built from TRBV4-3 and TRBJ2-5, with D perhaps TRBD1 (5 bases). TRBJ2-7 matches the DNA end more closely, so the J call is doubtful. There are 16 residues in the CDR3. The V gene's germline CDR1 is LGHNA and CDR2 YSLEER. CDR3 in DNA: TGCGCCAGCAGCCAAGATCGGGCAGGGAACTCCTACGAGCAGTACTTC. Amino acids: CASSQDRAGNSYEQYF.

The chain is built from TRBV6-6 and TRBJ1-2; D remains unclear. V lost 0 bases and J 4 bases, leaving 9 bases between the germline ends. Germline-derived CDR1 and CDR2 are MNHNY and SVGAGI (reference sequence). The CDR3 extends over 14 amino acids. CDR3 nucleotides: TGTGCCAGCAGTTACTCGGATGAAGGCTATGGCTACACCTTC. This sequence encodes CASSYSDEGYGYTF.

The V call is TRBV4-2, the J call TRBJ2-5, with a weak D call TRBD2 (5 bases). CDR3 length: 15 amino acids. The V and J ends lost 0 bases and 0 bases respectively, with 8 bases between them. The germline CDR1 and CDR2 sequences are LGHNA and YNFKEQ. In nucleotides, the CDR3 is TGTGCCAGCAGCCAAGATCCGGGGTACCAAGAGACCCAGTACTTC. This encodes CASSQDPGYQETQYF.

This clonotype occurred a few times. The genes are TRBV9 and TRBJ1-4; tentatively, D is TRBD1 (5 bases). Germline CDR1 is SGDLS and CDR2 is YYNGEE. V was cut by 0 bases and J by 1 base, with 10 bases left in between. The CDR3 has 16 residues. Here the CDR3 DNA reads TGTGCCAGCAGCGTAGTAGGGGATGGAACTAATGAAAAACTGTTTTTT. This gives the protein CASSVVGDGTNEKLFF.

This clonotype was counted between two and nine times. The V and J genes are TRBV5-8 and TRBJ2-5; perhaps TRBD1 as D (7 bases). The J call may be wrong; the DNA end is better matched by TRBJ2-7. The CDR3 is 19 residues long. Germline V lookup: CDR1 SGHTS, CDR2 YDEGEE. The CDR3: CASRAYGRGATSSSYEQYF. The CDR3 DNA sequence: TGTGCCAGCAGGGCTTATGGCAGGGGGGCAACATCCTCTTCCTACGAGCAGTACTTC.

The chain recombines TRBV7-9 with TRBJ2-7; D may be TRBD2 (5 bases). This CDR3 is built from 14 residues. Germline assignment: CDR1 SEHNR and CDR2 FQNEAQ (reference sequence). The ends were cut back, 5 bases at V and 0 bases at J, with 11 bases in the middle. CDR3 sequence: CASSRRATSYEQYF. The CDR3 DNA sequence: TGTGCCAGCAGCCGGCGGGCAACCTCCTACGAGCAGTACTTC.

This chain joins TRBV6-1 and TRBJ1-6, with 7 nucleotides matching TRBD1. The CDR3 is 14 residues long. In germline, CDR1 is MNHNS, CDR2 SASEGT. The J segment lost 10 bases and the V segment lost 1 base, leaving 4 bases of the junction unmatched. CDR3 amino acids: CASSEVGGYSPLHF. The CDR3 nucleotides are TGTGCCAGCAGTGAAGTAGGGGGCTACTCACCCCTCCACTTT.

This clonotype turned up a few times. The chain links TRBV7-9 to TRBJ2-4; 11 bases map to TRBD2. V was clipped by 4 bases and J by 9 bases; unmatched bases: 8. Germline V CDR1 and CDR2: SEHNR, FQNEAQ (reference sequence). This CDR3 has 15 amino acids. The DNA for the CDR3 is TGTGCCAGCAGCTCCTCGACTAGCGGGATAACCATTCAGTACTTC. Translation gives CASSSSTSGITIQYF.

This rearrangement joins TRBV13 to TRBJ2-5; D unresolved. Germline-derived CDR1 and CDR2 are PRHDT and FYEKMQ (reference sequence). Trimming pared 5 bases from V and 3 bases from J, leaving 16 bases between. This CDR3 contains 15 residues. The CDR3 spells CASSLRSVSKETQYF. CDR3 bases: TGTGCCAGCAGCCTCCGGTCGGTAAGCAAAGAGACCCAGTACTTC.

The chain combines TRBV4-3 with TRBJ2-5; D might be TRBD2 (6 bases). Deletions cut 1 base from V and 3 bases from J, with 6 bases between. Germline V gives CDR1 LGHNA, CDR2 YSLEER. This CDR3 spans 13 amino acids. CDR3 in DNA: TGCGCCAGCAGCCAAGCGGGGGAAGAGACCCAGTACTTC. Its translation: CASSQAGEETQYF.

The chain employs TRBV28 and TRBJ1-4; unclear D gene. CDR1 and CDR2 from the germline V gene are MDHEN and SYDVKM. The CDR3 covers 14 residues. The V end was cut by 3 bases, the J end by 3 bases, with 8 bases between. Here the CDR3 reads CASSFQDANEKLFF. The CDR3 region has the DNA TGTGCCAGCAGTTTTCAGGACGCTAATGAAAAACTGTTTTTT.

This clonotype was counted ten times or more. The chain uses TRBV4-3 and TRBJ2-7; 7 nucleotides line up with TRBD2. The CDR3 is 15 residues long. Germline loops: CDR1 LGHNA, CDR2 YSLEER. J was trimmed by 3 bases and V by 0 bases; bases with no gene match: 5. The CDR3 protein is CASSQDASGHYEQYF. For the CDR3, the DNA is TGCGCCAGCAGCCAAGATGCTAGCGGCCACTACGAGCAGTACTTC.

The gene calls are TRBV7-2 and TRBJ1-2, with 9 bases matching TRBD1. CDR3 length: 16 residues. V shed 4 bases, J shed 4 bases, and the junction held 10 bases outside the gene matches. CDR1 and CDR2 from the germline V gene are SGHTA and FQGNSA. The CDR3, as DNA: TGTGCCAGCAGCTCCACGGGGACAGGGCTCGCCTATGGCTACACCTTC. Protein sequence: CASSSTGTGLAYGYTF.

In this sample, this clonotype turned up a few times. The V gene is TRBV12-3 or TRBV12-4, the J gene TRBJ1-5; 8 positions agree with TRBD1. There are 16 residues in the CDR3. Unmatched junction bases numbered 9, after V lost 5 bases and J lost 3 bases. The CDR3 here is CASSPPGQVFNQPQHF. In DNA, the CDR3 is TGTGCCAGCAGTCCGCCGGGACAGGTGTTCAATCAGCCCCAGCATTTT.

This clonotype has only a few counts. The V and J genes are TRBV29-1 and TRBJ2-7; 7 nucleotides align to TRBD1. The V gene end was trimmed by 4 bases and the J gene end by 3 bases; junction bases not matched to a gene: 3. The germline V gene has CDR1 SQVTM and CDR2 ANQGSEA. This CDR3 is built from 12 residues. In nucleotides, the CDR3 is TGCAGCGTTGTGACAGGGAACTACGAGCAGTACTTC. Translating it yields CSVVTGNYEQYF.

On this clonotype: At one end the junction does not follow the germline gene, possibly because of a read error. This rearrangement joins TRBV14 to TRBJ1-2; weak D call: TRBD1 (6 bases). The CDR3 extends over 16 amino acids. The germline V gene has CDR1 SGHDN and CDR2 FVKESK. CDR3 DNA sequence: TGTGCCAGCAACCAAGTGGAATTGCGGGGGCGCGATGGCTACACCTTC. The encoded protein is CASNQVELRGRDGYTF.

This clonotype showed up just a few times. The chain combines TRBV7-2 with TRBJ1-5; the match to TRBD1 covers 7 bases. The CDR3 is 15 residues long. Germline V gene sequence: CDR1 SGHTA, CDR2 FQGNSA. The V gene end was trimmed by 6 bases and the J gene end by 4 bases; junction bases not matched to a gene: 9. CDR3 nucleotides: TGTGCCAGCAGTCCACAGGGGAGGCCTAATCAGCCCCAGCATTTT. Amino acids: CASSPQGRPNQPQHF.

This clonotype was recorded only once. This CDR3 reads CASSSDRGSSNYGYTF. DNA of the CDR3: TGTGCCAGCAGCTCAGACAGGGGGTCGTCCAACTATGGCTACACCTTC. The chain carries TRBV9 and TRBJ1-2; 9 bases agree with TRBD1. J was trimmed by 2 bases and V by 4 bases; bases with no gene match: 9. This CDR3 has 16 residues. CDR1 and CDR2 from the germline V gene are SGDLS and YYNGEE.

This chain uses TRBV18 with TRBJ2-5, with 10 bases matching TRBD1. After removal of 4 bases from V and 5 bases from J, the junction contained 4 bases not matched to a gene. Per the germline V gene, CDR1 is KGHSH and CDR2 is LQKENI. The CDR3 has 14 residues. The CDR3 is CASSRQGAQETQYF. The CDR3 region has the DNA TGTGCCAGCTCACGACAGGGGGCCCAGGAGACCCAGTACTTC.

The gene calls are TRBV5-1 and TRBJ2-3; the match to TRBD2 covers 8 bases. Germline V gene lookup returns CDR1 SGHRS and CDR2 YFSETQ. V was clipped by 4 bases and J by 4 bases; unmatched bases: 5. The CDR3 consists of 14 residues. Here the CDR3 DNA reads TGCGCCAGCAGCCCCGGGGGGGGGGCAGATACGCAGTATTTT. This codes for CASSPGGGADTQYF.

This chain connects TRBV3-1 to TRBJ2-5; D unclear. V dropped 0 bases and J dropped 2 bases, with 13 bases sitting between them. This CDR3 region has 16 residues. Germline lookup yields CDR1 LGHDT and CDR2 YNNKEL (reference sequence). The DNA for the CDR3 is TGTGCCAGCAGCCAAGATTCATGGCAAACTCAAGAGACCCAGTACTTC. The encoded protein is CASSQDSWQTQETQYF.